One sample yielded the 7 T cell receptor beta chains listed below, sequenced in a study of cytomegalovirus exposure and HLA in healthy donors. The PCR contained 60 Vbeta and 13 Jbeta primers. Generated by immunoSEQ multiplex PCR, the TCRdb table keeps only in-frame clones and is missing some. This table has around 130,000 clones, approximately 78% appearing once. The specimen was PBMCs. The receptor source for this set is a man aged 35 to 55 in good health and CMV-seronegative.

CDR3 sequence reads: CASTSSGQETQYF. The CDR3 DNA reads as TGTGCCAGCACCTCCTCGGGGCAAGAGACCCAGTACTTC. This chain uses TRBV7-9 with TRBJ2-5, with D possibly TRBD2 on 5 matching bases. The CDR3 length is 13 residues. The V end was cut by 7 bases, the J end by 2 bases, with 11 bases between. The germline V gene has CDR1 SEHNR and CDR2 FQNEAQ (reference sequence).

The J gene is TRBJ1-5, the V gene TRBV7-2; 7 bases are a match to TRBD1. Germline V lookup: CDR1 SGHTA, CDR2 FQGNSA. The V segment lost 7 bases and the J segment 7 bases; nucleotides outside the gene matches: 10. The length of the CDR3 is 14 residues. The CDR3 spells CASTSPGGGQPQHF. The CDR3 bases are TGTGCCAGCACCAGCCCAGGGGGAGGACAGCCCCAGCATTTT.

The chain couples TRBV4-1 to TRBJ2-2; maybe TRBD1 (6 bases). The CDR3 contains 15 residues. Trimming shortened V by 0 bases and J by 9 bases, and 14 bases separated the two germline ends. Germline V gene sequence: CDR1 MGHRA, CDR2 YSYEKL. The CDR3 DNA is TGCGCCAGCAGCCAAGATCCACAGGGTGAGAGGGAGCTGTTTTTT. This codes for CASSQDPQGERELFF.

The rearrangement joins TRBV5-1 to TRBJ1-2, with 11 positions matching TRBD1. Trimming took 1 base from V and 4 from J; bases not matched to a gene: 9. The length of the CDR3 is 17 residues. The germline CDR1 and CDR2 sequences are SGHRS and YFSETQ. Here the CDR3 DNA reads TGCGCCAGCAGCTTGACAGGACAGGGGGCGATGGTCTATGGCTACACCTTC. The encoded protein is CASSLTGQGAMVYGYTF.

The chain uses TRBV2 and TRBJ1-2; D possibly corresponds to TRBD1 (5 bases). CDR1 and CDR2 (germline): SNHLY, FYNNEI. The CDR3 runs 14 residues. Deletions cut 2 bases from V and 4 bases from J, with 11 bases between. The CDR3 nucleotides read TGTGCCAGCAGTGAACTGCAGGGCTCCTATGGCTACACCTTC. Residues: CASSELQGSYGYTF.

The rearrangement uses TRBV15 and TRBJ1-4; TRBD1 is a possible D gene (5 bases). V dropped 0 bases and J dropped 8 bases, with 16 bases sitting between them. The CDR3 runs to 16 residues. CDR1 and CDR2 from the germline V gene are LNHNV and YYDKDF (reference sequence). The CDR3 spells CATSRDSRRDGEKLFF. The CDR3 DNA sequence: TGTGCCACCAGCAGAGATTCTCGCAGGGATGGGGAAAAACTGTTTTTT.

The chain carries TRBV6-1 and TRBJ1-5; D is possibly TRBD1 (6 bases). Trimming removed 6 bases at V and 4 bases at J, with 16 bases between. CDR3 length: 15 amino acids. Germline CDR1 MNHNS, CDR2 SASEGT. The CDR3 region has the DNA TGTGCCAGCAGCGGAGGGGGGAGGGCGAATCAGCCCCAGCATTTT. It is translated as CASSGGGRANQPQHF.